This T cell receptor beta chain appears in the sequencing data of a study of PD-L1 blockade in urothelial cancer. The CDR3 is made up of 18 amino acids. V dropped 5 bases and J dropped 0 bases, with 19 bases sitting between them. Germline-derived CDR1 and CDR2 are WSHSY and SAAADI. Generated by immunoSEQ multiplex PCR, the TCRdb table keeps only in-frame clones and is missing some. The sample records tens of thousands of clones, 75% to 90% being singletons. The sequencing used PBMCs, collected around atezolizumab (anti-PD-L1) treatment. V gene TRBV10-2 combines with J gene TRBJ1-4; maybe TRBD1 (6 bases). The clonotype originates from a man in his forties or fifties with urothelial cancer. The CDR3 DNA is TGCGCCAGCAGTATTTTTCCTGGGGGCTACTCAACTAATGAAAAACTGTTTTTT. Encoded protein: CASSIFPGGYSTNEKLFF.